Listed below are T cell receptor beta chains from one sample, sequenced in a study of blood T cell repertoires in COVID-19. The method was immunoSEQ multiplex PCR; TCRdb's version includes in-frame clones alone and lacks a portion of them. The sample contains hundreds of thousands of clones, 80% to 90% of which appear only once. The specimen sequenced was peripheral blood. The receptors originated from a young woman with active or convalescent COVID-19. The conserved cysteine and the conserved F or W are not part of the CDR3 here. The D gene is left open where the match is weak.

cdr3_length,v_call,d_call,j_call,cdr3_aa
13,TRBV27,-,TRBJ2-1,ASSFGRPHYNEQF
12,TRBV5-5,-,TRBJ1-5,ASSSDRVNQPQH
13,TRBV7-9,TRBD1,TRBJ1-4,ASSVTGVSREKLF
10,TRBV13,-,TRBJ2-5,ASRLAGETQY
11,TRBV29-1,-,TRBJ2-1,SVDRAGANEQF
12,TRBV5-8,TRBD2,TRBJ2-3,ASSDEREPYTQY
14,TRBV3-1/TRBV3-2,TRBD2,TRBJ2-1,ASSPTSGRIDNEQF
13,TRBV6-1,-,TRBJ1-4,ASSEATGSNEKLF
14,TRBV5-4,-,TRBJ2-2,ASSHGVSPNTGELF
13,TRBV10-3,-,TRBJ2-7,AISEFGDSAYEQY
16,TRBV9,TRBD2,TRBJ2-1,ASSRDGLAGGSYNEQF
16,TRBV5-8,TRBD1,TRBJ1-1,ASSQATMIGTANTEAF
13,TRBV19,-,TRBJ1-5,ASSTTGYSNQPQH
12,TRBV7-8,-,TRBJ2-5,ASSSSLAGETQY
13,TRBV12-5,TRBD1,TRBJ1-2,ASGLTPGQGYGYT
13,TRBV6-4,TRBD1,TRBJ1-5,ASSDSGQGTQPQH
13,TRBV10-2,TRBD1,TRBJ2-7,ASWSGRTGSYEQY
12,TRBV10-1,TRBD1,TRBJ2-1,ARAGGISYNEQF
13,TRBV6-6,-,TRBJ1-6,ASSPRTADNSPLH
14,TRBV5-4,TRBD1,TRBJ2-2,ASSFDRDANTGELF
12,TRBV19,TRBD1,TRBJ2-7,ASSRQGGTYEQY
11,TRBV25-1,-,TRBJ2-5,ASSLQEQETQY
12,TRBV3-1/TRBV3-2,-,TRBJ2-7,ASSQGSGSYEQY
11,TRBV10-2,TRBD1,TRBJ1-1,ATGTGGLTEAF
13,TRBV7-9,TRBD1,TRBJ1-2,ASRLTGGLDYGYT
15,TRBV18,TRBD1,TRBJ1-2,ASSQQNKPGTGDGYT
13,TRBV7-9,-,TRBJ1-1,ASSFTGLGNTEAF